Listed here is a single T cell receptor beta chain. This clonotype appeared a few times. The antigen it recognizes is unknown. Qualities for individual bases were not recorded, and no much larger clone is one base off. The sample belongs to a study of response to subunit inactivated influenza vaccine (dated by TCRdb to 2016 to 2019). For the study in its entirety: To follow how T cells responded to a trivalent subunit inactivated influenza vaccine, the researchers relied on deep quantitative profiling of the T cell receptor repertoire. Summary of the overall study and its limitations: According to the authors, only a limited number of new T cells may be recruited by each seasonal influenza vaccination.

Library preparation used RT-PCR. TCRdb names Illumina HiSeq 2500 as the instrument used. TCRdb trimmed the raw reads at Q25, called clones with MiXCR and kept productive beta chains. Every CDR3 protein is listed once, alongside the most common genes and DNA of its rows. The sample records about 240,000 distinct CDR3 sequences, 10% to 15% of which are singletons. 7.5% to 10% of the sample rests with the top ten. The germline V gene (reference sequence) supplies CDR1 LNHNV and CDR2 YYDKDF. V is shortened by 5 bases, J by 2 bases, and the region joining them spans 9 bases. The CDR3 covers 13 residues, taking in both the cysteine and the phenylalanine. The DNA shown is the 39-base CDR3, in frame from base 1.

Sequences were derived from non-naive T cells sorted from PBMCs, sampled 14 days before vaccination. Per the publication, the cell subset or site label means: memory T cell fraction. The sequence came from a man between 50 and 59 years old who received an inactivated influenza vaccine. Donor details come from another sample of the same person, matched by shared clones. The rearrangement combines TRBV15 with TRBJ1-1; no D gene call is confident. The DNA sequence is TGTGCCACCAGCCTAACTCCTAACACTGAAGCTTTCTTT. Translated, it gives CATSLTPNTEAFF.